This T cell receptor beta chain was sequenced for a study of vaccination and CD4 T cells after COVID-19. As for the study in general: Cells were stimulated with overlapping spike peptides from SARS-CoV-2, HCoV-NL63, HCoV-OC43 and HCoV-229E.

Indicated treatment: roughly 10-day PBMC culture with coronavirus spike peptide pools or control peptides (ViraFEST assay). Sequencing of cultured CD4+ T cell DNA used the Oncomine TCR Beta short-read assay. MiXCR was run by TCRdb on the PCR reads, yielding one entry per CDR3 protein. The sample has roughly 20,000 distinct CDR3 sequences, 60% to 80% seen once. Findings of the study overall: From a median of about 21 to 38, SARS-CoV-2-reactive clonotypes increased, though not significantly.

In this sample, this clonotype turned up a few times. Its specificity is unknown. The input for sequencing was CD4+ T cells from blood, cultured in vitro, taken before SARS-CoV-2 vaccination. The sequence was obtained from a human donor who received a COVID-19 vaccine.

CDR3 residues: CSARESGTDNTGELFF. The DNA of the CDR3 is TGCAGTGCTAGGGAGAGTGGGACAGACAACACCGGGGAGCTGTTTTTT. The rearrangement uses TRBV20-1 and TRBJ2-2; 7 bases map to TRBD1. V lost 3 bases, J lost 2 bases, and 9 bases stayed unmatched. The CDR3 is 16 amino acids. From germline, CDR1 is DFQATT and CDR2 SNEGSKA (reference sequence).